What follows are 20 T cell receptor beta chains derived from one specimen sequenced in a study of response to subunit inactivated influenza vaccine. Using its own MiXCR run on the RT-PCR reads, TCRdb lists one record per CDR3 protein. This sample has about 500,000 distinct CDR3 sequences; around 7.9% occur once, and the top ten carry around 13%. Sample: PBMCs from blood, taken roughly 24 months after vaccination. Every receptor here comes from a man between 50 and 75 years old who received an inactivated influenza vaccine.

The chain links TRBV5-6 to TRBJ2-7, with TRBD1 matching over 12 bases. CDR1 SGHDT and CDR2 YYEEEE come from the germline V gene. The CDR3 length is 15 residues. Trimming took 3 bases from V and 6 from J; bases not matched to a gene: 7. The CDR3 nucleotides are TGTGCCAGCAGCTCAATCGGGACAGGGGGCGTCGAGCAGTACTTC. Its translation is CASSSIGTGGVEQYF.

This clonotype was seen a few times. The J gene is TRBJ1-2, the V gene TRBV7-9; no firm D call. Deletions cut 4 bases from V and 5 bases from J, with 14 bases between. From germline, CDR1 is SEHNR and CDR2 FQNEAQ (reference sequence). CDR3 length: 14 residues. CDR3 nucleotides: TGTGCCAGCAGCTCCGGACGGGGTACTTATGGCTACACCTTC. Protein: CASSSGRGTYGYTF.

There are a few counts of this clonotype. The V call is TRBV12-3 or TRBV12-4, the J call TRBJ2-1, with a tentative D call TRBD2 (6 bases). The CDR3 length is 16 residues. Trimming shortened V by 3 bases and J by 4 bases, and 16 bases separated the two germline ends. The CDR3 loop reads CASSFSGGIKYNEQFF. The CDR3, as DNA: TGTGCCAGCAGTTTTTCCGGCGGGATCAAATACAATGAGCAGTTCTTC.

The sample holds many counts of this clonotype. DNA of the CDR3: TGTGCCATCAGCCCGGGGACCCCAGCAGAGACCCAGTACTTC. Its protein product is CAISPGTPAETQYF. The chain employs TRBV10-3 and TRBJ2-5; D possibly uses TRBD1 or TRBD2 (5 bases each). This CDR3 is 14 amino acids long. CDR1 and CDR2 (germline): ENHRY, SYGVKD. Trimming cost V 6 bases and J 4 bases, with 15 bases left between them.

V is TRBV14 and J is TRBJ2-4; possibly TRBD2 for D (6 bases). Germline CDR1 and CDR2: SGHDN and FVKESK. This CDR3 has 17 residues. V shed 3 bases and J shed 2 bases, with 17 bases lying between them. CDR3 sequence reads: CASSHSVGGVTKNIQYF. In DNA, the CDR3 is TGTGCCAGCAGCCATTCCGTGGGGGGAGTAACCAAAAACATTCAGTACTTC. Based on the CDR3 plus reference TRBV14 and TRBJ2-4, the full variable domain is EAGVTQFPSHSVIEKGQTVTLRCDPISGHDNLYWYRRVMGKEIKFLLHFVKESKQDESGMPNNRFLAERTGGTYSTLKVQPAELEDSGVYFCASSHSVGGVTKNIQYFGAGTRLSVL.

V and J are TRBV6-2 or TRBV6-3 and TRBJ2-2; 11 bases line up with TRBD2. Per germline, CDR1 MNHEY and CDR2 SVGEGT. V shed 8 bases and J 8 bases; nucleotides not matched to a gene: 10. CDR3 size: 15 residues. The CDR3 DNA reads as TGTGCCAGCGGGTCCCCGACTAGCGGGATTGGGGAGCTGTTTTTT. It specifies CASGSPTSGIGELFF.

This chain uses TRBV5-1 with TRBJ1-2; TRBD1 agrees at 7 bases. The CDR3 contains 17 residues. V lost 0 bases to trimming and J lost 5 bases; unmatched junction nucleotides: 13. Germline CDR1 is SGHRS and CDR2 is YFSETQ. The CDR3 protein is CASSLGIQGRDPYGYTF. Here the CDR3 DNA reads TGCGCCAGCAGCTTGGGCATACAGGGGAGGGACCCTTATGGCTACACCTTC.

This clonotype showed up many times. The gene calls are TRBV27 and TRBJ2-7; TRBD2 matches 9 bases. The CDR3 totals 14 residues. V lost 6 bases and J lost 2; bases outside the gene matches: 5. Germline CDR1 and CDR2: MNHEY and SMNVEV (reference sequence). CDR3 nucleotide sequence: TGTGCCAGCAGAAAAGCGGGGGGAACCTACGAGCAGTACTTC. Translation gives CASRKAGGTYEQYF.

This clonotype came up many times. J is TRBJ2-3 and V is TRBV5-1; tentatively, D is TRBD2 (5 bases). This CDR3 has 14 amino acids. Deletions cut 2 bases from V and 5 bases from J, with 12 bases between. Germline CDR1 reads SGHRS; CDR2 reads YFSETQ. The CDR3 nucleotides are TGCGCCAGCAGCTTTACTACTAGGAAAGATACGCAGTATTTT. The encoded protein is CASSFTTRKDTQYF.

A few counts support this clonotype. This sequence joins TRBV7-3 and TRBJ2-1; D is perhaps TRBD2 (5 bases). Trimming took off 1 base at V and 9 bases at J, with 19 bases between the two ends. CDR1 is SGHTA, CDR2 FQGTGA, per germline. The CDR3 totals 16 residues. The CDR3 DNA reads TGTGCCAGCAGCTTAAGGGCCAGCGGTGCAACTTTTGAGCAGTTCTTC. It specifies CASSLRASGATFEQFF.

This clonotype has ten or more counts. The J gene is TRBJ2-2, the V gene TRBV9; TRBD2 matches 14 bases. The germline V gene has CDR1 SGDLS and CDR2 YYNGEE. This CDR3 has 16 residues. V gave up 4 bases and J gave up 8 bases; unmatched junction bases: 7. CDR3 sequence (DNA): TGTGCCAGCAGCCCCCTGACTAGCGGGAGGGAGGGGGAGCTGTTTTTT. It yields the protein CASSPLTSGREGELFF.

This clonotype was detected a few times. This CDR3 reads CASSLFNSGYGYTF. The CDR3 DNA follows: TGTGCCAGCAGTCTATTTAACAGCGGCTATGGCTACACCTTC. The V and J genes are TRBV12-3 or TRBV12-4 and TRBJ1-2, with D uncertain. Trimming took 5 bases from V and 4 from J, leaving 14 bases between them. This CDR3 has 14 residues.

This clonotype was counted a few times. This rearrangement joins TRBV20-1 to TRBJ2-2, with 14 bases aligning to TRBD2. V lost 0 bases to trimming and J lost 6 bases; unmatched junction nucleotides: 3. The germline V gene encodes CDR1 DFQATT and CDR2 SNEGSKA (reference sequence). This CDR3 contains 16 residues. In DNA, the CDR3 is TGCAGTGCTAGAGATCCGACTAGCGGGGGGGCCGGGGAGCTGTTTTTT. Translating gives CSARDPTSGGAGELFF.

Only a few counts were recorded for this clonotype. The chain uses TRBV14 and TRBJ2-1; 9 bases match TRBD2. Germline CDR1 is SGHDN and CDR2 is FVKESK. CDR3 length equals 19 residues. V lost 0 bases and J lost 4; bases outside the gene matches: 13. The CDR3: CASSQDLNSGGPPYNEQFF. The CDR3, as DNA: TGTGCCAGCAGCCAAGATCTGAATAGCGGGGGACCCCCGTACAATGAGCAGTTCTTC.

The chain has TRBV12-3 or TRBV12-4 and TRBJ1-4, with unresolved D. This CDR3 spans 18 amino acids. V was trimmed by 6 bases and J by 7 bases, leaving 27 bases between them. In DNA form, the CDR3 reads TGTGCCAGCAGATGGGCGGGTGGGGTAACGAGAGGAGGTGAAAAACTGTTTTTT. Protein: CASRWAGGVTRGGEKLFF.

There are a few counts of this clonotype. The CDR3 spells CASSQLLGNEQFF. CDR3 coding DNA: TGCGCCAGCAGCCAACTACTCGGCAATGAGCAGTTCTTC. The chain uses TRBV4-3 and TRBJ2-1, with D hard to call. From germline, CDR1 is LGHNA and CDR2 YSLEER. V dropped 2 bases and J dropped 6 bases, with 8 bases sitting between them. CDR3 size: 13 residues.

A few counts support this clonotype. V gene TRBV4-1 combines with J gene TRBJ2-2; D may be TRBD2 (5 bases). This CDR3 has 16 residues. Trimming left V 1 base short and J 5 bases short, with 14 bases between. The germline gives CDR1 MGHRA, CDR2 YSYEKL. CDR3 amino acids: CASSQVITGTTGELFF. DNA for the CDR3: TGCGCCAGCAGCCAAGTTATAACGGGAACAACCGGGGAGCTGTTTTTT.

DNA for the CDR3: TGCAGTGCGAGCCGGGGCAGGGGCCCAATAACGGTGGGACTGTTTTTT. Protein sequence: CSASRGRGPITVGLFF. The V call is TRBV20-1, the J call TRBJ1-4; D might be TRBD1 (6 bases). The ends were cut back, 6 bases at V and 13 bases at J, with 30 bases in the middle. Germline V lookup: CDR1 DFQATT, CDR2 SNEGSKA (reference sequence). This CDR3 has 16 residues.

J is TRBJ2-3 and V is TRBV20-1; D not certain. The V end was cut by 6 bases, the J end by 1 base, with 14 bases between. The CDR3 runs 14 residues. Germline CDR1 and CDR2: DFQATT and SNEGSKA (reference sequence). CDR3 sequence (DNA): TGCAGTGCCCCGCCGGAAGATCGCACAGATACGCAGTATTTT. Its protein product is CSAPPEDRTDTQYF.

The chain employs TRBV10-3 and TRBJ2-1; 9 bases are shared with TRBD1. This CDR3 has 16 residues. Germline-derived CDR1 and CDR2 are ENHRY and SYGVKD. The ends lost 6 bases at V and 3 bases at J; junction bases unmatched: 9. The CDR3 DNA sequence: TGTGCCATCAGAGCGAGCACAGGGGGCGACTACAATGAGCAGTTCTTC. It is translated as CAIRASTGGDYNEQFF.